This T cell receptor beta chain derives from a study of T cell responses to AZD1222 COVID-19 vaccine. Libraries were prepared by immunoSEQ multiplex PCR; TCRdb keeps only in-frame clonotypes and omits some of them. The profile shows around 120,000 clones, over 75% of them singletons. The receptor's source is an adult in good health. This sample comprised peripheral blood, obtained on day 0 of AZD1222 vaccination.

In nucleotides, the CDR3 is TGTGCCAGTATCGGGACAGGGGCGGGTGAAAAACTGTTTTTT. This sequence encodes CASIGTGAGEKLFF. The chain has TRBV19 and TRBJ1-4, with 10 bases identical to TRBD1. V shed 7 bases, J shed 7 bases, and the junction held 6 bases outside the gene matches. There are 14 residues in the CDR3. Germline V gene sequence: CDR1 LNHDA, CDR2 SQIVND (reference sequence).